This T cell receptor beta chain derives from a study of PD-1 blockade in classical Hodgkin lymphoma. Germline values: CDR1 SGHTS, CDR2 YDEGEE. This CDR3 is 12 amino acids long. Trimming shortened V by 1 base and J by 4 bases, and 6 bases separated the two germline ends. General observations from the study: Newly diagnosed patients reportedly trailed healthy donors in baseline TCR diversity.

Time point meaning: newly diagnosed, previously untreated cHL patient sample. Here immunoSEQ multiplex PCR was the method, and the copy in TCRdb shows in-frame clones only, minus some. The repertoire has 45,000 to 60,000 clones, approximately 91% of them found once; the top ten carry around 5.1%. On this clone itself: As yet, its antigen is unknown.

This sequence joins TRBV5-8 and TRBJ2-7, with unresolved D. The material sequenced was peripheral blood mononuclear cells (PBMCs). This clonotype was obtained from a human donor with classical Hodgkin lymphoma. CDR3 nucleotides: TGTGCCAGCAGCTTGATCGTGTACGAGCAGTACTTC. This sequence encodes CASSLIVYEQYF.